Each of the 25 T cell receptor beta chains below was sequenced from the same sample in a study of cytomegalovirus exposure and HLA in healthy donors. The data were produced by immunoSEQ multiplex PCR, yet TCRdb's version contains in-frame clones alone and is incomplete. The table lists about 88,000 clones, approximately 84% of them singletons. The specimen sequenced was PBMCs. The source of these receptors is a woman under 30 in good health and CMV-seropositive.

The V gene is TRBV6-1, the J gene TRBJ2-5; the match to TRBD2 covers 10 bases. V lost 1 base to trimming and J lost 3 bases; unmatched junction nucleotides: 5. Germline values: CDR1 MNHNS, CDR2 SASEGT. The CDR3 has 16 residues. In DNA form, the CDR3 reads TGTGCCAGCAGTGAAGAGGTAGCGGGGGGCAAAGAGACCCAGTACTTC. This sequence encodes CASSEEVAGGKETQYF.

The gene calls are TRBV7-2 and TRBJ2-7; no clear D. The germline V gene has CDR1 SGHTA and CDR2 FQGNSA. The CDR3 loop spans 14 amino acids. V was clipped by 1 base and J by 0 bases, with 7 bases between them. CDR3 residues: CASSLGSRSYEQYF. In DNA, the CDR3 is TGTGCCAGCAGCTTAGGTTCCCGCTCCTACGAGCAGTACTTC.

The chain joins TRBV28 to TRBJ1-2, with TRBD1 as a possible D gene (5 bases). Germline lookup yields CDR1 MDHEN and CDR2 SYDVKM. The CDR3 extends over 16 amino acids. With 3 bases removed from V and 3 bases from J, the gap between germline ends came to 17 bases. Here the CDR3 reads CASSFTSRGIDYGYTF. The CDR3 DNA reads as TGTGCCAGCAGTTTCACTTCTCGGGGGATCGACTATGGCTACACCTTC.

On this clone itself: Other DNA sequences in this sample translate to the same CDR3. The DNA of the CDR3 is TGTGCCAGCAGTTTAAGGGGAAACTATGGCTACACCTTC. Translating it yields CASSLRGNYGYTF. V usage is TRBV28 and J usage is TRBJ1-2; the D gene is possibly TRBD1 (5 bases). V lost 2 bases and J lost 2, with 6 bases in between. This CDR3 is built from 13 residues. Germline V gives CDR1 MDHEN, CDR2 SYDVKM.

The chain links TRBV4-1 to TRBJ1-2; possible D gene TRBD1, 6 bases. The CDR3 is 15 amino acids. Germline CDR1 and CDR2: MGHRA and YSYEKL. V lost 2 bases and J 4 bases, leaving 14 bases between the germline ends. This CDR3 is CASSQSRDTRYGYTF. DNA of the CDR3: TGCGCCAGCAGCCAATCCCGGGACACCCGCTATGGCTACACCTTC.

In its sample, this clone was seen once. The chain couples TRBV10-3 to TRBJ2-2; D is unclear. CDR3 length: 12 amino acids. CDR1 is ENHRY and CDR2 is SYGVKD in the germline V gene. Trimming cost V 9 bases and J 6 bases, with 11 bases left between them. The CDR3 coding sequence is TGTGCCATACAGAGTGGCGCCGGGGAGCTGTTTTTT. As protein: CAIQSGAGELFF.

The chain uses TRBV7-9 and TRBJ2-2; D is ambiguous. V dropped 1 base and J dropped 3 bases, with 18 bases sitting between them. Germline CDR1 and CDR2: SEHNR and FQNEAQ (reference sequence). The CDR3 runs 18 residues. CDR3 residues: CASSLGNYKAAHTGELFF. CDR3 nucleotides: TGTGCCAGCAGCTTAGGAAACTATAAGGCAGCGCACACCGGGGAGCTGTTTTTT.

V and J are TRBV7-9 and TRBJ2-2; 7 bases match TRBD1. The CDR3 covers 13 residues. With 6 bases clipped from V and 6 bases from J, the junction kept 4 bases outside the gene matches. Germline V gives CDR1 SEHNR, CDR2 FQNEAQ (reference sequence). CDR3 residues: CASRQQGSGELFF. In DNA form, the CDR3 reads TGTGCCAGCAGGCAACAGGGGTCCGGGGAGCTGTTTTTT.

This clone was picked up one time. The chain uses TRBV28 and TRBJ2-7, with unresolved D. The germline CDR1 and CDR2 sequences are MDHEN and SYDVKM. Trimming left V 2 bases short and J 0 bases short, with 11 bases between. The CDR3 spans 15 residues. The CDR3 nucleotides are TGTGCCAGCAGTTTAGCGCTATCCCTCTCCTACGAGCAGTACTTC. It encodes CASSLALSLSYEQYF.

This chain uses TRBV7-2 with TRBJ2-7; 7 bases line up with TRBD1. V was clipped by 1 base and J by 3 bases; unmatched bases: 3. The germline gives CDR1 SGHTA, CDR2 FQGNSA. This CDR3 has 14 residues. The CDR3 reads CASSLGTGHYEQYF. The CDR3 DNA follows: TGTGCCAGCAGCTTAGGGACAGGACACTACGAGCAGTACTTC.

This clone appeared a single time. V gene TRBV18 combines with J gene TRBJ1-3; 7 bases map to TRBD1. The CDR3 length is 14 residues. V lost 6 bases, J lost 1 base, and 3 bases stayed unmatched. Per the germline V gene, CDR1 is KGHSH and CDR2 is LQKENI. This chain's CDR3 is CASSRDSSGNTIYF. The CDR3 coding sequence is TGTGCCAGCTCGCGGGACAGTTCTGGAAACACCATATATTTT.

The J gene is TRBJ2-6, the V gene TRBV9; D unclear. The CDR3 length is 18 residues. Trimming left V 0 bases short and J 0 bases short, with 13 bases between. From germline, CDR1 is SGDLS and CDR2 YYNGEE. The CDR3 DNA reads TGTGCCAGCAGCGTAGCAGATACATTCAGCTCTGGGGCCAACGTCCTGACTTTC. It specifies CASSVADTFSSGANVLTF.

The genes are TRBV5-1 and TRBJ1-4, with a weak D call TRBD1 (6 bases). The length of the CDR3 is 14 residues. Germline CDR1 reads SGHRS; CDR2 reads YFSETQ. V was pared by 5 bases and J by 4 bases, with 12 bases between. CDR3 in DNA: TGCGCCAGCAGATCCCGGGACATTAATGAAAAACTGTTTTTT. As protein: CASRSRDINEKLFF.

This chain connects TRBV5-6 to TRBJ1-6, with D hard to call. Germline V CDR1 and CDR2: SGHDT, YYEEEE. CDR3 length: 15 residues. V was shortened by 0 bases and J by 5 bases, with 9 bases between the two germline ends. CDR3 amino acids: CASSLASGNNSPLHF. DNA for the CDR3: TGTGCCAGCAGCTTGGCGTCGGGGAATAATTCACCCCTCCACTTT. The variable domain in full, completed from reference TRBV5-6 and TRBJ1-6, reads DAGVTQSPTHLIKTRGQQVTLRCSPKSGHDTVSWYQQALGQGPQFIFQYYEEEERQRGNFPDRFSGHQFPNYSSELNVNALLLGDSALYLCASSLASGNNSPLHFGNGTRLTVT.

J is TRBJ2-1 and V is TRBV27, with 7 positions matching TRBD1. Germline V gene data show CDR1 as MNHEY and CDR2 as SMNVEV (reference sequence). This CDR3 spans 15 amino acids. Germline trimming cut 3 bases from V and 9 bases from J; bases unmatched to any gene: 11. The CDR3 loop is CASSLKQGPRGEQFF. For the CDR3, the DNA is TGTGCCAGCAGTTTGAAACAGGGGCCGAGGGGTGAGCAGTTCTTC.

V is TRBV10-2 and J is TRBJ2-7; D might be TRBD2 (5 bases). Trimming shortened V by 8 bases and J by 5 bases, and 7 bases separated the two germline ends. CDR1 is WSHSY, CDR2 SAAADI, per germline. The CDR3 has 10 residues. CDR3 coding DNA: TGCGCCAGCGGGCGGGACGAGCAGTACTTC. It encodes CASGRDEQYF.

The chain carries TRBV4-3 and TRBJ2-2; TRBD2 might be the D (5 bases). The germline gives CDR1 LGHNA, CDR2 YSLEER. Deletions cut 0 bases from V and 5 bases from J, with 13 bases between. CDR3 size: 16 residues. CDR3 in amino acids: CASSQDPGMVTGELFF. The CDR3, as DNA: TGCGCCAGCAGCCAAGATCCGGGGATGGTAACCGGGGAGCTGTTTTTT.

The J gene is TRBJ1-5, the V gene TRBV10-2, with 11 bases identical to TRBD1. The trim removed 6 bases at V and 6 bases at J, leaving 7 bases unmatched. The CDR3 spans 15 residues. Germline values: CDR1 WSHSY, CDR2 SAAADI. CDR3 in DNA: TGCGCCAGCAGAAGGGACAGGGGGAGGGGTCAGCCCCAGCATTTT. This codes for CASRRDRGRGQPQHF.

The chain employs TRBV10-3 and TRBJ1-1, with 7 bases identical to TRBD1. This CDR3 is built from 15 residues. Unmatched junction bases numbered 5, after V lost 0 bases and J lost 4 bases. From germline, CDR1 is ENHRY and CDR2 SYGVKD. DNA of the CDR3: TGTGCCATCAGTGAGTCGCTGACAGGGTCCACTGAAGCTTTCTTT. Encoded protein: CAISESLTGSTEAFF.

This rearrangement joins TRBV7-2 to TRBJ2-1, with 10 bases matching TRBD2. V lost 5 bases, J lost 0 bases, and 7 bases stayed unmatched. Germline loops: CDR1 SGHTA, CDR2 FQGNSA. The CDR3 has 17 residues. The CDR3 loop is CASSRPTSGFSYNEQFF. In DNA, the CDR3 is TGTGCCAGCAGCCGACCGACTAGCGGGTTCTCCTACAATGAGCAGTTCTTC.

This clone occurred a few times. This sequence joins TRBV6-1 and TRBJ1-5; D call uncertain. The germline gives CDR1 MNHNS, CDR2 SASEGT. V was pared by 0 bases and J by 7 bases, with 16 bases between. The CDR3 covers 16 residues. The CDR3 protein is CASSEAHRGTGQPQHF. The CDR3 DNA follows: TGTGCCAGCAGTGAAGCGCATCGGGGAACGGGCCAGCCCCAGCATTTT.

The J gene is TRBJ1-6, the V gene TRBV5-6, with a possible D match to TRBD1 (5 bases). CDR3 length: 14 amino acids. Trimming cost V 3 bases and J 6 bases, with 10 bases left between them. CDR1 is SGHDT and CDR2 is YYEEEE in the germline V gene. The CDR3: CASSSDSINSPLHF. The CDR3 region has the DNA TGTGCCAGCAGCTCAGACAGTATTAATTCACCCCTCCACTTT.

The CDR3 is CASSYSGGSQETQYF. For the CDR3, the DNA is TGTGCCAGCAGCTATAGCGGGGGGAGCCAAGAGACCCAGTACTTC. The chain carries TRBV7-9 and TRBJ2-5, with 10 bases fitting TRBD2. Trimming cost V 4 bases and J 1 base; bases outside gene matches: 3. CDR3 length: 15 amino acids. Germline V gene sequence: CDR1 SEHNR, CDR2 FQNEAQ (reference sequence). Full variable domain (remainder filled in from reference TRBV7-9 and TRBJ2-5): DTGVSQNPRHKITKRGQNVTFRCDPISEHNRLYWYRQTLGQGPEFLTYFQNEAQLEKSRLLSDRFSAERPKGSFSTLEIQRTEQGDSAMYLCASSYSGGSQETQYFGPGTRLLVL.

The rearrangement links TRBV5-1 to TRBJ2-1, with a possible D match to TRBD2 (5 bases). CDR1 and CDR2 from the germline V gene are SGHRS and YFSETQ. Trimming shortened V by 5 bases and J by 0 bases, and 12 bases separated the two germline ends. The CDR3 covers 15 residues. The CDR3 DNA follows: TGCGCCAGCAGAGTCGGGGTAAGCTCCTACAATGAGCAGTTCTTC. It yields the protein CASRVGVSSYNEQFF. The full variable domain, completed using reference TRBV5-1 and TRBJ2-1, is KAGVTQTPRYLIKTRGQQVTLSCSPISGHRSVSWYQQTPGQGLQFLFEYFSETQRNKGNFPGRFSGRQFSNSRSEMNVSTLELGDSALYLCASRVGVSSYNEQFFGPGTRLTVL.

The rearrangement joins TRBV11-2 to TRBJ2-5, with 9 bases aligning to TRBD2. Germline CDR1 SGHAT, CDR2 FQNNGV. V gave up 3 bases and J gave up 2 bases; unmatched junction bases: 13. The CDR3 is made up of 18 amino acids. The CDR3 loop is CASSFDGGGGAEQETQYF. The CDR3 DNA follows: TGTGCCAGCAGCTTTGATGGTGGCGGGGGGGCCGAACAAGAGACCCAGTACTTC.